This TCR beta chain was identified in a study of cytomegalovirus exposure and HLA in healthy donors. Broader study findings: In a later analysis, specific HLA alleles were associated with 15,000 to 20,000 TCR beta sequences at a 0.05 false discovery rate.

With 60 Vbeta and 13 Jbeta primers, the PCR was carried out. Repertoires were generated with immunoSEQ multiplex PCR, while TCRdb's copy carries only in-frame clones and drops some. The sample lists 150,000 to 200,000 clones, about four fifths seen once, with 13% to 15% in the top ten. Comment on this clone: The antigen remains undetermined.

All the people who gave samples were healthy bone marrow donors. This clonotype originated in a woman aged 30 to 39 in good health and CMV-seropositive. The sample comprised PBMCs.

The CDR3 loop reads CASSPGGNSNQPQHF. In nucleotides, the CDR3 is TGCGCCAGCAGCCCAGGGGGAAATAGCAATCAGCCCCAGCATTTT. The chain joins TRBV4-1 to TRBJ1-5; 7 bases line up with TRBD1. The V segment lost 4 bases and the J segment 0 bases; nucleotides outside the gene matches: 3. CDR1 and CDR2 (germline): MGHRA, YSYEKL. This CDR3 has 15 amino acids.